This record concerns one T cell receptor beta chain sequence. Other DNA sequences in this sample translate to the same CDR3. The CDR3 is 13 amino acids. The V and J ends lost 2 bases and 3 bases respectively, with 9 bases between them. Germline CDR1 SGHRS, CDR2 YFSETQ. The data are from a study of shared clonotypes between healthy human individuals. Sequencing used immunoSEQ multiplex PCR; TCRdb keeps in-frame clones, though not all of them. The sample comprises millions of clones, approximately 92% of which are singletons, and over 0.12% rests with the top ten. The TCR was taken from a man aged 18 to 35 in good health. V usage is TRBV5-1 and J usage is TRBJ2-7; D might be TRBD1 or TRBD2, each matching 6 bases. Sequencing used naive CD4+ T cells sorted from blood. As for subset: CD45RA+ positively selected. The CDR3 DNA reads TGCGCCAGCAGCTTAGGGGGGCTCTACGAGCAGTACTTC. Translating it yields CASSLGGLYEQYF.